This T cell receptor (beta chain) stems from a study of CD4+ T cells in melanoma. Notes on the study in general: A reported correlation linked neoantigen-specific CD4+ T cells to CD8+, macrophage and B cell function. Reportedly, melanoma neoantigen-specific CD4+ T cells showed varied differentiation states.

Regarding this clone: Its specificity is unknown.

Repertoires were generated with immunoSEQ multiplex PCR, while TCRdb's copy carries only in-frame clones and drops some. The sample carries 52,000 or so clones, nearly 70% recorded once. The CDR3 spans 13 residues. Germline V lookup: CDR1 SQVTM, CDR2 ANQGSEA. Trimming cost V 0 bases and J 13 bases, with 17 bases left between them. This chain connects TRBV29-1 to TRBJ2-3; D may be TRBD1 (5 bases). The sequence was obtained from a human donor with melanoma. The sample was tumor tissue. CDR3 sequence reads: CSVEDPAGRTKYF. Written as DNA, the CDR3 is TGCAGCGTTGAAGATCCGGCAGGGCGAACAAAGTATTTT.